This record concerns one TCR beta chain sequence. What it recognizes is unknown. The entry originates in a study of cytomegalovirus exposure and HLA in healthy donors. Across the study: The 120 validation repertoires, a later analysis reported, used the same platform as the approximately 670 repertoires from the first cohort.

The CDR3 has 17 amino acids. The V gene lost 5 bases and the J gene lost 6 bases, with 20 bases spanning the gap. Germline V gene sequence: CDR1 MDHEN, CDR2 SYDVKM. Study-level points and caveats: Cytomegalovirus association was assigned to more than 150 TCR beta chains. Within the 120 validation repertoires, first-cohort TCR clusters tended to co-occur, according to a later analysis. Cytomegalovirus status was reportedly diagnosed by the classifier with high sensitivity and specificity.

Clones were read by immunoSEQ multiplex PCR, and TCRdb kept only the in-frame ones, dropping some. The table lists roughly 84,000 clones, under 95% of them singletons. Sequenced sample: PBMCs. This TCR came from a man younger than 45 in good health and CMV-seronegative. J is TRBJ1-6 and V is TRBV28, with D perhaps TRBD1 (5 bases). The CDR3 sequence is CASSPSLGAGGNSPLHF. DNA for the CDR3: TGTGCCAGCAGTCCATCTCTCGGGGCGGGAGGTAATTCACCCCTCCACTTT.